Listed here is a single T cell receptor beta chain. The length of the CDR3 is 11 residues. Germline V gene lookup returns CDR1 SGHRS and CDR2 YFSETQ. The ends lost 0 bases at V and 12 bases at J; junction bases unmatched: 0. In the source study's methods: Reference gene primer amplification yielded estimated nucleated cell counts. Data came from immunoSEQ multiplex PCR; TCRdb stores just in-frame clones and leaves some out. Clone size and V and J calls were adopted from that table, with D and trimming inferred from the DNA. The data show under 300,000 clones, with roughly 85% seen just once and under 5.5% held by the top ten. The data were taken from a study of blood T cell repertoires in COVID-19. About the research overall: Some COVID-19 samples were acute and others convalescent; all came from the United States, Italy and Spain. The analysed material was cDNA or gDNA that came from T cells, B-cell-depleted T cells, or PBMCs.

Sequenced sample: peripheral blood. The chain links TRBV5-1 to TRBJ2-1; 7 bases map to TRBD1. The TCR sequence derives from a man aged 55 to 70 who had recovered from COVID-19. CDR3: CASSLGQGQFF. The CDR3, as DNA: TGCGCCAGCAGCTTGGGACAGGGGCAGTTCTTC.